The 23 T cell receptor beta chains in this list originate from one sample, sequenced in a study of persistence of HIV-infected CD4 T cells. Cells were stimulated with CMV-infected fibroblast lysates at 10 ug/mL. Sorting selected CD4+ T cells upregulating both CD40 ligand and CD69. Sequencing used immunoSEQ version 4 in survey mode. Clones were read by immunoSEQ multiplex PCR, and TCRdb kept only the in-frame ones, dropping some. The sample has about 7,000 clones; 79% are singletons. The antigens of these receptors remain unknown. Specimen: CD4+ T cells sorted from PBMCs after approximately 20-hour stimulation, collected from a patient who received antiretroviral therapy. These receptors were collected from an adult woman with HIV who was CMV-seropositive.

J is TRBJ1-1 and V is TRBV24-1; no firm D call. The length of the CDR3 is 13 residues. V gave up 6 bases and J gave up 4 bases, with 11 bases separating them. Germline V gives CDR1 KGHDR, CDR2 SFDVKD. CDR3 in DNA: TGTGCCACCAGTTCAGACACGAGCACTGAAGCTTTCTTT. Protein sequence: CATSSDTSTEAFF.

This chain joins TRBV30 and TRBJ2-3; TRBD2 aligns across 7 bases. The CDR3 consists of 12 residues. Unmatched junction bases numbered 3, after V lost 3 bases and J lost 6 bases. The germline V gene encodes CDR1 GTSNPN and CDR2 SVGIG (reference sequence). Written as DNA, the CDR3 is TGTGCCTGGAGCCTAGCGGCGGATACGCAGTATTTT. Protein sequence: CAWSLAADTQYF.

The genes are TRBV20-1 and TRBJ2-1; no reliable D call. Germline CDR1 reads DFQATT; CDR2 reads SNEGSKA (reference sequence). V gave up 3 bases and J gave up 3 bases, with 6 bases separating them. The CDR3 has 12 residues. CDR3 sequence: CSASVSYNEQFF. The CDR3 DNA is TGCAGTGCTAGTGTGAGCTACAATGAGCAGTTCTTC.

The chain carries TRBV18 and TRBJ1-5; D is ambiguous. Germline CDR1 is KGHSH and CDR2 is LQKENI. The CDR3 consists of 14 residues. V lost 4 bases and J 1 base, leaving 8 bases between the germline ends. The CDR3 region is CASSRVESNQPQHF. DNA of the CDR3: TGTGCCAGCTCACGGGTTGAAAGCAATCAGCCCCAGCATTTT. Complete variable domain (other parts from reference TRBV18 and TRBJ1-5): NAGVMQNPRHLVRRRGQEARLRCSPMKGHSHVYWYRQLPEEGLKFMVYLQKENIIDESGMPKERFSAEFPKEGPSILRIQQVVRGDSAAYFCASSRVESNQPQHFGDGTRLSIL.

In its sample, this clone was seen a few times. The chain employs TRBV6-1 and TRBJ1-3; TRBD1 matches at 8 bases. The CDR3 length is 17 residues. CDR1 MNHNS and CDR2 SASEGT come from the germline V gene. Trimming cost V 0 bases and J 0 bases; bases outside gene matches: 4. CDR3 sequence: CASSEARGQGSGNTIYF. CDR3 DNA: TGTGCCAGCAGTGAAGCACGAGGACAGGGCTCTGGAAACACCATATATTTT.

A few counts support this clone. The rearrangement uses TRBV28 and TRBJ2-5, with D maybe TRBD2 (6 bases). The CDR3 is 17 residues long. The germline V gene encodes CDR1 MDHEN and CDR2 SYDVKM. V was shortened by 5 bases and J by 5 bases, with 24 bases between the two germline ends. The CDR3 sequence: CASSAPLGSGGGETQYF. The CDR3, as DNA: TGTGCCAGCAGTGCCCCCCTGGGGAGCGGCGGAGGGGAGACCCAGTACTTC.

This sequence joins TRBV11-3 and TRBJ2-3; the D gene is possibly TRBD1 (5 bases). There are 12 residues in the CDR3. Germline V CDR1 and CDR2: SGHNT, YENEEA. The V gene lost 4 bases and the J gene lost 7 bases, with 9 bases spanning the gap. The DNA for the CDR3 is TGTGCCAGCAGCTCAGGGTCGAATACGCAGTATTTT. Translation gives CASSSGSNTQYF.

This chain joins TRBV3-1 (or the pseudogene TRBV3-2) and TRBJ2-7; 10 nucleotides agree with TRBD2. V lost 1 base to trimming and J lost 1 base; unmatched junction nucleotides: 4. The CDR3 loop spans 16 amino acids. Germline values: CDR1 LGHDT, CDR2 YNNKEL (reference sequence). The CDR3 DNA follows: TGTGCCAGCAGCCAAGGGCTAGCGGGAGTTTCCTACGAGCAGTACTTC. Protein sequence: CASSQGLAGVSYEQYF.

The chain links TRBV6-1 to TRBJ1-6; D is uncertain. The CDR3 spans 13 residues. Trimming took 3 bases from V and 9 from J, leaving 9 bases between them. Germline CDR1 is MNHNS and CDR2 is SASEGT. The CDR3, as DNA: TGTGCCAGCAGTGAGGGTCAAAGTTCACCCCTCCACTTT. Encoded protein: CASSEGQSSPLHF.

The chain uses TRBV2 and TRBJ1-5; no reliable D call. The CDR3 extends over 11 amino acids. The V end lost 3 bases, the J end lost 9 bases, and 6 bases lay between the germline ends. CDR1 and CDR2 from the germline V gene are SNHLY and FYNNEI. CDR3 protein: CASSDSSPQHF. CDR3 nucleotide sequence: TGTGCCAGCAGTGATTCCTCGCCCCAGCATTTT.

The chain is built from TRBV12-5 and TRBJ2-5, with D perhaps TRBD1 or TRBD2 (5 bases each). Germline values: CDR1 LGHNT, CDR2 FRNRAP. V was clipped by 1 base and J by 2 bases, with 17 bases between them. The CDR3 is 17 amino acids. The CDR3 sequence: CASGLALLRDGQETQYF. The DNA for the CDR3 is TGTGCTAGTGGTTTGGCCCTACTACGGGACGGACAAGAGACCCAGTACTTC.

CDR3 coding DNA: TGTGCCAGCGGACTAACCTACAATGAGCAGTTCTTC. It specifies CASGLTYNEQFF. The chain employs TRBV6-5 and TRBJ2-1, with D possibly TRBD2 on 6 matching bases. Germline loops: CDR1 MNHEY, CDR2 SVGAGI. CDR3 length equals 12 residues. Trimming shortened V by 8 bases and J by 2 bases, and 7 bases separated the two germline ends.

This chain links TRBV10-2 with TRBJ2-2, with D tentatively TRBD1 or TRBD2 (5 bases each). From germline, CDR1 is WSHSY and CDR2 SAAADI. With 6 bases removed from V and 4 bases from J, the gap between germline ends came to 9 bases. CDR3 length: 13 amino acids. The DNA of the CDR3 is TGCGCCAGCAGGGGGGACGGCACCGGGGAGCTGTTTTTT. This codes for CASRGDGTGELFF.

The CDR3 DNA is TGTGCCAGCAACTATGGCAGCGGGATGTACAATGAGCAGTTCTTC. It translates to CASNYGSGMYNEQFF. The V gene is TRBV7-8, the J gene TRBJ2-1; 7 bases map to TRBD2. The CDR3 contains 15 residues. V lost 7 bases, J lost 4 bases, and 10 bases stayed unmatched. The germline CDR1 and CDR2 sequences are SGHVS and FQNEAQ. The full variable domain, with the rest looked up from reference TRBV7-8 and TRBJ2-1, is GAGVSQSPRYKVAKRGQDVALRCDPISGHVSLFWYQQALGQGPEFLTYFQNEAQLDKSGLPSDRFFAERPEGSVSTLKIQRTQQEDSAVYLCASNYGSGMYNEQFFGPGTRLTVL.

Remarks on this clone: At one end the junction does not follow the germline gene, possibly because of a read error. CDR3 DNA sequence: TGCGCCAGCAGCCAAGAACAGGGGCGCTACTATGGCTATACCTTC. Translation gives CASSQEQGRYYGYTF. This chain links TRBV4-1 with TRBJ1-2, with 7 bases aligning to TRBD1. CDR1 and CDR2 from the germline V gene are MGHRA and YSYEKL. The CDR3 is 15 amino acids.

The J gene is TRBJ2-1, the V gene TRBV11-1; 12 bases map to TRBD2. The CDR3 covers 16 residues. Germline-derived CDR1 and CDR2 are SGHAT and FQDESV (reference sequence). Trimming removed 5 bases from V and 8 bases from J; junction bases left unmatched: 10. The CDR3 region has the DNA TGTGCCAGCAGCCCCCGGACTAGCGGGATTTCAGATGAGCAGTTCTTC. Protein sequence: CASSPRTSGISDEQFF.

The sample holds one count of this clone. V usage is TRBV2 and J usage is TRBJ1-5; D may be TRBD1 (5 bases). The germline V gene has CDR1 SNHLY and CDR2 FYNNEI. The CDR3 consists of 14 residues. Deletions cut 3 bases from V and 7 bases from J, with 13 bases between. CDR3 DNA sequence: TGTGCCAGCAGTGAGGGGGAGGGAGGGCAGCCCCAGCATTTT. This translates into CASSEGEGGQPQHF. The full variable domain, rest sourced from reference TRBV2 and TRBJ1-5, is EPEVTQTPSHQVTQMGQEVILRCVPISNHLYFYWYRQILGQKVEFLVSFYNNEISEKSEIFDDQFSVERPDGSNFTLKIRSTKLEDSAMYFCASSEGEGGQPQHFGDGTRLSIL.

CDR3 sequence reads: CASSITGTSGTLVRGEQYF. CDR3 coding DNA: TGTGCCAGTAGTATAACCGGGACTAGCGGGACCCTAGTACGAGGCGAGCAGTACTTC. The chain carries TRBV19 and TRBJ2-7, with 13 bases aligning to TRBD2. The CDR3 covers 19 residues. The germline gives CDR1 LNHDA, CDR2 SQIVND (reference sequence). V gave up 2 bases and J gave up 6 bases; unmatched junction bases: 16.

This chain joins TRBV5-3 and TRBJ1-6, with D maybe TRBD1 (5 bases). TRBV5-3 is identified as an open reading frame with a role that is uncertain. V lost 4 bases, J lost 0 bases, and 14 bases lay in between. The CDR3 is 17 amino acids. The CDR3 DNA reads as TGTGCCAGAAGCGATCACAGGACGAGCTCCTATAATTCACCCCTCCACTTT. Translated: CARSDHRTSSYNSPLHF.

V and J are TRBV15 and TRBJ2-3; TRBD1 aligns across 8 bases. After removal of 0 bases from V and 0 bases from J, the junction contained 8 bases not matched to a gene. CDR1 LNHNV and CDR2 YYDKDF come from the germline V gene (reference sequence). This CDR3 region has 18 residues. The CDR3 sequence is CATSRDRHRGASTDTQYF. DNA of the CDR3: TGTGCCACCAGCAGAGATCGGCACAGGGGGGCGAGCACAGATACGCAGTATTTT.

V usage is TRBV28 and J usage is TRBJ1-3; 8 nucleotides align to TRBD1. Trimming at V came to 6 bases and at J to 2 bases, leaving 3 bases not matched to a gene. The CDR3 is made up of 14 amino acids. Germline V gives CDR1 MDHEN, CDR2 SYDVKM. The CDR3 sequence is CASSTTGAGNTIYF. CDR3 in DNA: TGTGCCAGCAGCACGACAGGGGCTGGAAACACCATATATTTT.

The chain recombines TRBV11-3 with TRBJ2-1; D is tentatively TRBD1 or TRBD2 (5 bases each). This CDR3 is 13 amino acids long. Germline V gives CDR1 SGHNT, CDR2 YENEEA. V gave up 2 bases and J gave up 9 bases, with 11 bases separating them. The DNA for the CDR3 is TGTGCCAGCAGCTTAAACTTGAGGGGTGAGCAGTTCTTC. This encodes CASSLNLRGEQFF.

V gene TRBV21-1 combines with J gene TRBJ2-7. TRBV21-1 is a pseudogene locus. The CDR3 runs 15 residues. The CDR3 reads CASSKKGEVTDEQYF. In DNA form, the CDR3 reads TGTGCCAGCAGCAAGAAGGGGGAGGTTACTGACGAGCAGTACTTC.